This T cell receptor (beta chain) emerged from a study of patients and donors after allogeneic stem cell transplantation. From the RT-PCR reads, TCRdb called clonotypes with MiXCR, one entry per CDR3 protein. The sample contains around 200,000 distinct CDR3 sequences, less than 50% of which appear only once. Trimming left V 5 bases short and J 8 bases short, with 18 bases between. Germline assignment: CDR1 SQVTM and CDR2 ANQGSEA. The CDR3 sequence is 13 residues long. The chain links TRBV29-1 to TRBJ1-1; D is uncertain. The sequence came from a human donor who was either an allogeneic HSCT recipient or a stem cell or donor lymphocyte infusion donor (not recorded which). It is not recorded whose cells these are; they may come from a transplant donor. The specimen sequenced was blood, either unsorted or a sorted T cell fraction (not recorded which). The CDR3 sequence is CSVWAQVSGEAFF. CDR3 nucleotides: TGCAGCGTTTGGGCCCAGGTGAGCGGGGAAGCTTTCTTT. The full variable domain, with the rest looked up from reference TRBV29-1 and TRBJ1-1, is SAVISQKPSRDICQRGTSLTIQCQVDSQVTMMFWYRQQPGQSLTLIATANQGSEATYESGFVIDKFPISRPNLTFSTLTVSNMSPEDSSIYLCSVWAQVSGEAFFGQGTRLTVV.